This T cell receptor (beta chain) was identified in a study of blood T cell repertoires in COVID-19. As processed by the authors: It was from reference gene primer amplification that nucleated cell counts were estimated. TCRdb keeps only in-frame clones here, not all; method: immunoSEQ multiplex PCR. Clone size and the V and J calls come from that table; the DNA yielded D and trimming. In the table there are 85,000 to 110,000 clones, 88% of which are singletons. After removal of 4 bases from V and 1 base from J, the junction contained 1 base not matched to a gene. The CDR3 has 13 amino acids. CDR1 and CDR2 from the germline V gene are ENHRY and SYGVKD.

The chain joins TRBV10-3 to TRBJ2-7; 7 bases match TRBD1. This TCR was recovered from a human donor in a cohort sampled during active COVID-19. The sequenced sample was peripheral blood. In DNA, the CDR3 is TGTGCCATCAGTGGACAGGGTTCCTACGAGCAGTACTTC. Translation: CAISGQGSYEQYF.